The 8 T cell receptor beta chains below were found in one sample sequenced in a study of glioma-infiltrating T cells. Amplification of TCR alpha and beta CDR3 regions from RNA used iRepertoire nested multiplex PCR. TCRdb re-called the multiplex PCR reads with MiXCR, one entry per CDR3 protein. Of 100,000 to 150,000 distinct CDR3 sequences in the sample, about 23% were seen once. The sequencing sample was made of glioma tissue, nonneoplastic brain tissue, or PBMCs (not recorded which). Receptor source: a human donor with low-grade glioma or glioblastoma, undergoing nonglioma brain surgery, or in good health (not recorded which).

This clonotype was seen at least ten times. This chain connects TRBV6-1 to TRBJ1-2; unclear D gene. Germline V CDR1 and CDR2: MNHNS, SASEGT. The CDR3 length is 13 residues. Between the trimmed V and J ends, which lost 8 bases and 9 bases, there was a span of 19 bases. CDR3 sequence: CASGFRSLSSYTF. CDR3 coding DNA: TGTGCCAGCGGATTCCGGAGTCTAAGTAGCTACACCTTC.

This clonotype came up many times. The junction does not match germline at one end; this may be a read error. This rearrangement joins TRBV6-1 to TRBJ2-7; no firm D call. Germline V gives CDR1 MNHNS, CDR2 SASEGT. CDR3 length: 11 residues. CDR3 bases: TGTGCCAGCAAAATTTCCTTCGAGCAGTACTTC. Its protein product is CASKISFEQYF.

This clonotype was recorded at least ten times. This chain uses TRBV7-9 with TRBJ1-3; D gene unclear. V shed 1 base and J shed 7 bases, with 11 bases lying between them. Germline CDR1 reads SEHNR; CDR2 reads FQNEAQ (reference sequence). CDR3 length equals 14 residues. The CDR3 sequence: CASSLVQLGNTIYF. CDR3 nucleotides: TGTGCCAGCAGCTTAGTACAGCTCGGGAACACCATATATTTT.

Ten or more counts support this clonotype. V gene TRBV7-9 combines with J gene TRBJ2-3; D is uncertain. V was shortened by 3 bases and J by 6 bases, with 13 bases between the two germline ends. The CDR3 has 14 amino acids. Germline V gives CDR1 SEHNR, CDR2 FQNEAQ (reference sequence). The CDR3 loop reads CASSFYSGVDTQYF. CDR3 nucleotides: TGTGCCAGCAGCTTCTACAGTGGAGTGGATACGCAGTATTTT.

This clonotype was picked up many times. The J gene is TRBJ2-7, the V gene TRBV20-1; TRBD2 matches 8 bases. The germline gives CDR1 DFQATT, CDR2 SNEGSKA (reference sequence). Trimming took 3 bases from V and 3 from J; bases not matched to a gene: 10. This CDR3 spans 15 amino acids. The DNA for the CDR3 is TGCAGTGCTAGTCAGAGCGGGAGAGTTTACTACGAGCAGTACTTC. Protein sequence: CSASQSGRVYYEQYF.

V gene TRBV29-1 combines with J gene TRBJ2-7; 9 bases line up with TRBD2. Per germline, CDR1 SQVTM and CDR2 ANQGSEA. Losses at the gene ends were 2 bases for V and 2 bases for J; bases not matched to a gene: 4. This CDR3 comprises 14 residues. In DNA form, the CDR3 reads TGCAGCGTTGAACCTAGCGGGACAACCTACGAGCAGTACTTC. It codes for CSVEPSGTTYEQYF.

This clonotype was recorded at least ten times. This CDR3 is CSVSLGTQYF. CDR3 bases: TGCAGCGTGTCACTAGGGACCCAGTACTTC. The rearrangement links TRBV29-1 to TRBJ2-5, with a weak D call TRBD2 (5 bases). V shed 6 bases and J shed 7 bases, with 9 bases lying between them. CDR3 length: 10 amino acids. Germline assignment: CDR1 SQVTM and CDR2 ANQGSEA.

The rearrangement joins TRBV11-3 to TRBJ2-3; D gene uncertain. CDR1 and CDR2 (germline): SGHNT, YENEEA. This CDR3 contains 13 residues. Trimming took 1 base from V and 4 from J, leaving 6 bases between them. The CDR3 sequence is CASSLGSPDTQYF. In nucleotides, the CDR3 is TGTGCCAGCAGCTTAGGCTCCCCAGATACGCAGTATTTT.